Listed below are T cell receptor beta chains from one sample, sequenced in a study of Graves' ophthalmopathy and Graves' hyperthyroidism. TCRdb re-derived calls from the multiplex PCR reads in MiXCR, one entry per CDR3 protein. The sample includes some 410,000 distinct CDR3 sequences, under 25% of them seen just once. Sequenced input: peripheral blood. The origin of the receptors is a woman aged 18-35 years with stable Graves' hyperthyroidism. The CDR3 runs from the conserved cysteine through the conserved F or W. The D gene is left open where the match is weak. Clone size appears in some rows only: once, few, many, or a class for an expanded clone.

TRBJ1-1,-,TRBV19,many,TGTGCCAGTACCCCTTTTGAAGGGAGGACTGAAGCTTTCTTT,CASTPFEGRTEAFF
TRBJ1-2,-,TRBV6-2/TRBV6-3,many,TGTGCCAGCAGTTACTCCGGACATTCTAACTATGGCTACACCTTC,CASSYSGHSNYGYTF
TRBJ2-5,-,TRBV10-3,many,TGTGCCATCAGTGTACACACGACCCAAGAGACCCAGTACTTC,CAISVHTTQETQYF
TRBJ1-5,-,TRBV19,many,TGTGCCAGTAGTGCGCAGGGCAATCAGCCCCAGCATTTT,CASSAQGNQPQHF
TRBJ2-7,-,TRBV5-1,-,TGCGCCAGCAGCTTGGCTGCCAACTACGAGCAGTACTTC,CASSLAANYEQYF
TRBJ2-7,TRBD1,TRBV6-2/TRBV6-3,many,TGTGCCAGCAGTTGGACAGGGACGAACGAGCAGTACTTC,CASSWTGTNEQYF
TRBJ2-7,TRBD1,TRBV2,-,TGTGCCAGCAGTGAGGGACAGGACCCCTCCTACGAGCAGTACTTC,CASSEGQDPSYEQYF
TRBJ2-5,TRBD1,TRBV15,many,TGTGCCACCAGCGCGAAGCGGACAGGGGGTCTAGGGACCCAGTACTTC,CATSAKRTGGLGTQYF
TRBJ1-2,TRBD1,TRBV20-1,many,TGCAGTGCTAGAGGGACAGGGATAGACTATGGCTACACCTTC,CSARGTGIDYGYTF
TRBJ2-3,-,TRBV27,many,TGTGCCAGCACCCGTCAAACGGGCACAGATACGCAGTATTTT,CASTRQTGTDTQYF